The sequence of this T cell receptor (beta chain) was determined in a study of human T cells and chemical hapten exposure. Study findings and constraints: TCRs exceeding a frequency of 1 in 1000 stayed unchanged under DPC sensitization.

The study's library attached unique molecular identifiers to single cDNA molecules. As originally analysed: Sample-level TCR yields exhibited a median of about 96,000, with a range of roughly 20,000 to 750,000. Each CDR3 protein gets one entry after TCRdb re-called the 5' RACE reads with MiXCR. These V and J calls are TCRdb output, not the study's own analysis. The sample contains approximately 110,000 distinct CDR3 sequences, 15% to 20% of which appear only once. Trimming at V came to 3 bases and at J to 2 bases, leaving 5 bases not matched to a gene. The CDR3 has 16 residues. Germline-derived CDR1 and CDR2 are SGHRS and YFSETQ. Unfractionated whole blood was the source from which total RNA was extracted. As regards this clonotype: The target antigen is unknown.

The chain carries TRBV5-1 and TRBJ2-3; 11 bases match TRBD2. This sequence was found in a human donor in good health. The CDR3 loop is CASSSTSGSYTDTQYF. CDR3 DNA sequence: TGCGCCAGCAGCTCCACTAGCGGGAGCTACACAGATACGCAGTATTTT.